This T cell receptor (beta chain) was found in a study of control samples from healthy donors and cancer patients (dated by TCRdb to the early 2020s). With regard to this clone: The antigen it recognizes is unknown. Base qualities are missing; no much larger clone stands one base away.

The junction shows trimming of 1 base on V and 4 bases on J, and the gene matches do not reach 9 bases of it. The CDR3 contains 17 residues, cysteine and phenylalanine counted. Just the 51-base CDR3 DNA is kept, in frame starting at base 1. CDR1 and CDR2 (LGHNA, YNFKEQ) derive from the germline V gene. Library preparation employed the immunoSEQ multiplex PCR assay. TCRdb limited this immuneACCESS table to in-frame rearrangements with V and J called. A share of clones is missing; checked studies link under half to unresolved V genes, and the rest is unexplained. This sample holds tens of thousands of clones; around 83% were observed only once. Clones ranked in the top ten supply about 22% of the sample.

The sequence was obtained from a woman in her sixties with lung cancer. The sequenced material came from PBMCs. The chain joins TRBV4-2 to TRBJ2-2; TRBD2 fits 7 bases in the junction. The DNA sequence is TGTGCCAGCAGCCAAGGAGTTGAGACTAGCACCACCGGGGAGCTGTTTTTT. Translated, this is CASSQGVETSTTGELFF.